The present T cell receptor beta chain was sequenced within a study of CD8 T cells in Susac syndrome. Germline V gene sequence: CDR1 MNHEY, CDR2 SMNVEV (reference sequence). The ends were cut back, 0 bases at V and 2 bases at J, with 14 bases in the middle. The CDR3 is 16 residues long. Reverse transcription used roughly 0.45 to 1 ug RNA and random hexamers. Each CDR3 protein is one row after TCRdb ran MiXCR on the immunoSEQ multiplex PCR reads. The table records some 110,000 distinct CDR3 sequences, approximately 93% of them present only once. The sample consisted of CD8+ T cells from PBMCs. The chain recombines TRBV27 with TRBJ2-7; D gene ambiguous. The sequence was collected from a human donor with Susac syndrome. The CDR3 coding sequence is TGTGCCAGCAGTTTATCGCTGGGTTCTCTCCCCTACGAGCAGTACTTC. This translates into CASSLSLGSLPYEQYF.